This TCR beta chain was profiled in a study of T cell responses to AZD1222 COVID-19 vaccine. Method: immunoSEQ multiplex PCR; TCRdb's copy keeps in-frame clones and lacks some. Of about 100,000 clones in the sample, approximately 90% were seen once. CDR3 length: 16 amino acids. With 3 bases removed from V and 3 bases from J, the gap between germline ends came to 15 bases. CDR1 is SGHRS and CDR2 is YFSETQ in the germline V gene. Study-wide points: Just a handful of AZD1222 recipients tested seropositive at baseline.

With respect to this clone: Its cognate antigen is unknown.

This clonotype originated in an adult in good health. The source material was peripheral blood, sampled on day 0 of AZD1222 vaccination. This chain connects TRBV5-1 to TRBJ1-4; D might be TRBD1 (6 bases). The CDR3: CASSSRARTANEKLFF. The CDR3 coding sequence is TGCGCCAGCAGCTCACGTGCCAGGACAGCTAATGAAAAACTGTTTTTT.